This T cell receptor beta chain was sequenced in a study of beta chain features in type 1 diabetes (dated by TCRdb to about 2018). For the wider study: Mean age, gender distribution, total cell number and subset yield were not different between patients and healthy donors. The study compared TCRB repertoires of sorted circulating CD4+ T cell subsets between recently diagnosed type 1 diabetes patients and matched healthy donors. A total of some 110 million sorted cells were examined across all samples, and the number of cells per subset was strongly correlated with RNA yield. Regulatory and stem cell-like memory subsets were obtained from only 8 patients and about eight healthy donors, while naive and central memory subsets were obtained from all 30 or so donors. What the work shows at the level of the full study, not this receptor alone: Type 1 diabetes patients showed a moderate but significant shortening of TCRB CDR3 length in all four CD4+ subsets. Shorter templates might be favored by PCR, yet because patient and control samples were amplified and corrected together, any such skew would affect both groups equally. Naive, central memory and regulatory TCRB repertoires appeared to be more similar among patients than among healthy donors. At VDJ recombination sites, type 1 diabetes patients had fewer insertions and more deleted nucleotides, which implies abnormalities in thymic rearrangement. Because cDNA rather than genomic DNA was sequenced, highly expressing activated cells could have been over-represented, although no difference in activation and CD3 levels was found between groups. Because the HLA sub-analyses included only small numbers of individuals, any influence of HLA type on TCRB rearrangement was left unresolved.

The entire amount of isolated RNA was reverse transcribed using the High Capacity cDNA Reverse Transcription Kit, so the sequenced TCRB transcripts were expressed ones. Naive, central memory and regulatory T cell samples underwent deep immunoSEQ sequencing, averaging about 3.5 million total reads per sample. Sorted cells were lysed in RLT buffer, and RNA was extracted using DNase-treated RNeasy Micro or Mini kits according to cell number. Each cell subset was processed on its own to prevent cross-contamination, while patient and healthy donor samples were processed together. The immunoSEQ multiplex PCR was used to amplify TCRB sequences from cDNA, yielding 87-bp fragments that span the CDR3 region. The amplicons were sequenced using the Illumina HiSeq platform. Regarding the original processing steps: Synthetic template baselines were used to correct PCR bias computationally, reads within Hamming distance 2 were collapsed together, and singletons that could not be merged were discarded. Reads were aligned against IMGT so that V, D and J genes, CDR3 length and insertions or deletions at six rearrangement sites could be assigned. Clonotype counts were normalized to sorted cell number within each subset before computing true diversity and Gini coefficients with the tcR R package. Repertoire sharing was quantified using the overlap coefficient calculated on TCRB nucleotide sequences. Out-of-frame TCRB sequences from naive cells were analyzed to stand in for the pre-selection repertoire. This is the immuneACCESS table as TCRdb keeps it, with only in-frame sequences that have V and J called. A part of the clones is gone; compared with another copy, unresolved V genes explain less than half, and the rest is unexplained. That table gives V, J and clone size, and the DNA gave D and trimming. The sample records about 650,000 clones, around 11% of which are singletons. The top ten hold 0.095% to 0.15% of the sample.

Each donor gave one peripheral blood draw, approximately 100 mL on average, collected into heparinised tubes. Naive, central memory, regulatory and stem cell-like memory CD4+ T cells were sorted on a BD FACSAria II using a panel including CD45RO, CCR7, CD25, CD127, CD95 and CD27. Purity was above 95% for every sorted population. Right away, PBMCs were isolated by Lymphoprep density gradient centrifugation and were stained directly, with no culture step. So that batch effects would be minimized, each experiment stained and sorted samples in pairs, pairing one healthy donor with one patient. Of note for this clone: Its antigen is unknown. Base qualities are not recorded, but no much larger clone differs from it by a single base.

The CDR3 starts with the cysteine, ends with the phenylalanine, and has 14 residues. Only the CDR3 DNA is retained, 42 bases long and in frame from the first base. Reading the germline V gene gives CDR1 SGDLS and CDR2 YYNGEE. V lost 8 bases and J lost 7 bases; the stretch between them is 16 bases long. The source of this sequence is a man aged 30 to 39 with type 1 diabetes. Recombination connected TRBV9 to TRBJ1-6; TRBD1 is perhaps the D gene, given 5 matching bases. Sequenced material: naive CD4+ T cells from blood. The intended sense of this specimen's cell subset or site label: true naive CD4+ T cells. The CDR3 region: CARVGPQSNSPLHF. The DNA reads TGTGCCAGAGTGGGACCGCAATCCAATTCACCCCTCCACTTT.